The source of this T cell receptor beta chain is a study of human T cells and chemical hapten exposure. Time point specified: patch test 1, 2 weeks after DPC sensitization. Documented treatment: therapeutic diphenylcyclopropenone sensitization with weekly scalp DPC. The CDR3 is 17 residues long. Per the germline V gene, CDR1 is KGHSH and CDR2 is LQKENI. Losses at the gene ends were 2 bases for V and 1 base for J; bases not matched to a gene: 4. TCRdb recomputed calls from the RACE reads with MiXCR, one row per CDR3 protein. The data show roughly 86,000 distinct CDR3 sequences, with 8% to 11% seen just once and around 2.2% held by the top ten. This clonotype was found a few times.

The sequenced sample was whole blood, obtained in connection with sensitization to the hapten diphenylcyclopropenone (DPC). This sequence joins TRBV18 and TRBJ2-1, with 11 positions matching TRBD2. The receptor was derived from a man aged 35-49 years with alopecia areata. Some clones in this sample may be carry-over from other donors' samples. This CDR3 is CASSPRLAGLSYNEQFF. The CDR3 DNA follows: TGTGCCAGCTCACCAAGACTAGCGGGATTATCCTACAATGAGCAGTTCTTC. The whole variable domain, filled in from reference TRBV18 and TRBJ2-1, reads NAGVMQNPRHLVRRRGQEARLRCSPMKGHSHVYWYRQLPEEGLKFMVYLQKENIIDESGMPKERFSAEFPKEGPSILRIQQVVRGDSAAYFCASSPRLAGLSYNEQFFGPGTRLTVL.